A selection of T cell receptor beta chains follows, all from one sample in a study of CD8+CD57+ T cells in acquired aplastic anemia. TCRdb re-called the reads with MiXCR, one entry per CDR3 protein. Counted here are 200,000 to 300,000 distinct CDR3 sequences, approximately 80% occurring once; the ten biggest clones make up approximately 40%. Sequencing input: sorted CD4+, CD8+, or CD8+CD57+ T cells (not recorded which) from PBMCs. The receptor source for this set is a human donor with aplastic anemia. CDR3s include the opening cysteine and the closing phenylalanine or tryptophan. The order of the fields is clone size, V gene, D gene, J gene, CDR3 DNA, CDR3 protein. D genes are given only for firm matches. A clone size is listed for some rows: how often the clone was seen (once, few, many), or a class if it is expanded.

abundance: NA
v_gene: TRBV15
d_gene: NA
j_gene: TRBJ1-1
CDR3nt: TGTGCCACCAGCAGGAAAGGAAGGGAGGTTGGCACTGAAGCTTTCTTT
CDR3aa: CATSRKGREVGTEAFF

abundance: NA
v_gene: TRBV19
d_gene: NA
j_gene: TRBJ1-2
CDR3nt: TGCGCCAGTAGTATACTCGGGTACTATGGCTACACCTTC
CDR3aa: CASSILGYYGYTF

abundance: NA
v_gene: TRBV15
d_gene: TRBD2
j_gene: TRBJ2-2
CDR3nt: TGTGCCACCAGCAGAGGAGGCGGGGGAACCGGGGAGCTGTTTTTT
CDR3aa: CATSRGGGGTGELFF

abundance: NA
v_gene: TRBV9
d_gene: NA
j_gene: TRBJ1-1
CDR3nt: TGTGCCAGCAGCGTAGGGCCCGCCCGGAATCAGCCCCCTTTCTTT
CDR3aa: CASSVGPARNQPPFF

abundance: medium-sized
v_gene: TRBV13
d_gene: TRBD2
j_gene: TRBJ2-1
CDR3nt: TGTGCCAGCAGCTCCGCGGGAGGTTCCTACAATGAGCAGTTCTTC
CDR3aa: CASSSAGGSYNEQFF

abundance: NA
v_gene: TRBV2
d_gene: NA
j_gene: TRBJ1-5
CDR3nt: TGTGCCAGCAGTCCCCACCTCGGGGAGGGGAGTCAGCCCCAGCATTTT
CDR3aa: CASSPHLGEGSQPQHF

abundance: NA
v_gene: TRBV11-3
d_gene: TRBD1
j_gene: TRBJ2-5
CDR3nt: TGTGCCAGCAGCATAGGCCTGACAGGGGAGACTGAGGCTTTC
CDR3aa: CASSIGLTGETEAF

abundance: NA
v_gene: TRBV14
d_gene: TRBD1
j_gene: TRBJ2-3
CDR3nt: TGTGCCAGCAGCCTGGGACAGGGGCAAGCTCTGCACTATTTT
CDR3aa: CASSLGQGQALHYF

abundance: many
v_gene: TRBV7-8
d_gene: TRBD2
j_gene: TRBJ2-1
CDR3nt: TGTGCCAGCAGCTTAGCGGGAGGCGGGGGGAGCGATGAGCAGTTCTTC
CDR3aa: CASSLAGGGGSDEQFF

abundance: NA
v_gene: TRBV9
d_gene: NA
j_gene: TRBJ1-6
CDR3nt: TGTGCCAGCAGCCCCGGGCCAAAAGGGAATTCATCCCTCCACTTT
CDR3aa: CASSPGPKGNSSLHF

abundance: NA
v_gene: TRBV7-2
d_gene: TRBD2
j_gene: TRBJ2-5
CDR3nt: TGTGCCAGCAGCTTCCAGCGGGGGGCCAGGGAGACCCAGTACTTC
CDR3aa: CASSFQRGARETQYF

abundance: NA
v_gene: TRBV7-8
d_gene: NA
j_gene: TRBJ2-3
CDR3nt: TGTGCCAGCGGCGACGGGGGCAAAGATATGCAGTATTTT
CDR3aa: CASGDGGKDMQYF

abundance: few
v_gene: TRBV7-3
d_gene: NA
j_gene: TRBJ2-3
CDR3nt: TGTGCCAGCAGCTTGGAACATACGCAGTATTTT
CDR3aa: CASSLEHTQYF

abundance: NA
v_gene: TRBV20-1
d_gene: TRBD1
j_gene: TRBJ2-7
CDR3nt: TGCAGTGCGCAACAGCCGGACAGGGACTACGAGCAGTACTTC
CDR3aa: CSAQQPDRDYEQYF

abundance: NA
v_gene: TRBV24-1
d_gene: NA
j_gene: TRBJ2-5
CDR3nt: TGTGCCACCAGTCAACCAGGGGAGACCCAGTACTTC
CDR3aa: CATSQPGETQYF